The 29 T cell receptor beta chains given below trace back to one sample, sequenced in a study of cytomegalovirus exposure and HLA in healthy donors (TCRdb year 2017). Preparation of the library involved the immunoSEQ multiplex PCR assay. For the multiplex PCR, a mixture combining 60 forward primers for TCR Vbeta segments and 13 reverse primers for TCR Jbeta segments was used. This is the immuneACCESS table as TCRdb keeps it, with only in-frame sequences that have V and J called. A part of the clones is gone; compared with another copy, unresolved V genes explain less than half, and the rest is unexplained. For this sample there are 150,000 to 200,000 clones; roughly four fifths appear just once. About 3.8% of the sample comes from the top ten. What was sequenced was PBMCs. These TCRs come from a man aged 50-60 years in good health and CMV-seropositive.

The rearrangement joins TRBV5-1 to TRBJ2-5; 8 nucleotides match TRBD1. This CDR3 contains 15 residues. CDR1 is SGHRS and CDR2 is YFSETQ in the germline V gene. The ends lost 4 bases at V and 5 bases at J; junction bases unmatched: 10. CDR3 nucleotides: TGCGCCAGCAGCCCCCAACAGGGGGTGGGGGAGACCCAGTACTTC. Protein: CASSPQQGVGETQYF.

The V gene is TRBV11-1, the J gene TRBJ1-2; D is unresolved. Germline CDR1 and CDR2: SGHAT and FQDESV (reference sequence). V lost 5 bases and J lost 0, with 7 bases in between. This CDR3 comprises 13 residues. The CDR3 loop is CASSPSTNYGYTF. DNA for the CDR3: TGTGCCAGCAGCCCATCCACTAACTATGGCTACACCTTC.

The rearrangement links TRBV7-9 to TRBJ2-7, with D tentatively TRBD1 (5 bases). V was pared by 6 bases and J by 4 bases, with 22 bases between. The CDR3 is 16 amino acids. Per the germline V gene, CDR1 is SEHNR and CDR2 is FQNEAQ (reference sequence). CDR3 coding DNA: TGTGCCAGCAGTCAAGGGGTTCCCGCAAACCGATACGAGCAGTACTTC. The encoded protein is CASSQGVPANRYEQYF.

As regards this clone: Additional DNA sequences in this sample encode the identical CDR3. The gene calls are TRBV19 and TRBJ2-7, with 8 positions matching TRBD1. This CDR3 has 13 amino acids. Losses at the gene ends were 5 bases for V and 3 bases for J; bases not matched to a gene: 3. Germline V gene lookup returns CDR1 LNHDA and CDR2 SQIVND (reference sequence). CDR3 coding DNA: TGTGCCAGTAGTGCCGGACAGGGCTACGAGCAGTACTTC. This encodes CASSAGQGYEQYF.

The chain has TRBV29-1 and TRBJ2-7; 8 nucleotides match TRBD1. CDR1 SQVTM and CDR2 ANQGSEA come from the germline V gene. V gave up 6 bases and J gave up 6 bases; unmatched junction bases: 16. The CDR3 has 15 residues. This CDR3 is CSVEKTGTGGGEQYF. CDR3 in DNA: TGCAGCGTCGAAAAAACCGGGACAGGAGGCGGCGAGCAGTACTTC.

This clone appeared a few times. The CDR3 region has the DNA TGTGCCAGCAGATCCCGCGGGGAATATAATTCACCCCTCCACTTT. This encodes CASRSRGEYNSPLHF. This chain links TRBV6-5 with TRBJ1-6; D gene unclear. Per germline, CDR1 MNHEY and CDR2 SVGAGI. The CDR3 totals 15 residues. V gave up 6 bases and J gave up 4 bases, with 13 bases separating them.

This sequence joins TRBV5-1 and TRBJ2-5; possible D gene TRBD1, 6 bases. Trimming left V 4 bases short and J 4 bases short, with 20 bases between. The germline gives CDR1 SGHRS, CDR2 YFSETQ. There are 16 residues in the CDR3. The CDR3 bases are TGCGCCAGCAGCCCTGTGACAGGCGCCCGAGGAGAGACCCAGTACTTC. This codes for CASSPVTGARGETQYF.

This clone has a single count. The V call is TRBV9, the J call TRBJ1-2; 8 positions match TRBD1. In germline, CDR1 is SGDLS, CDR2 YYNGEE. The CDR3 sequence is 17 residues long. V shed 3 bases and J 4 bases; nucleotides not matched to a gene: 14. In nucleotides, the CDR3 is TGTGCCAGCAGCGGATGGACAGGGACCCTAACTGGCTATGGCTACACCTTC. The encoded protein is CASSGWTGTLTGYGYTF.

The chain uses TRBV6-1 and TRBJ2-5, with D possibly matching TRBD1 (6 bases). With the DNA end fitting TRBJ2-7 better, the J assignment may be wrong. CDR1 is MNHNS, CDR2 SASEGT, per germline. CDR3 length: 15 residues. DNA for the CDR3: TGTGCCAGCAGGAAGGGGACAACAATTTCCTACGAGCAGTACTTC. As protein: CASRKGTTISYEQYF.

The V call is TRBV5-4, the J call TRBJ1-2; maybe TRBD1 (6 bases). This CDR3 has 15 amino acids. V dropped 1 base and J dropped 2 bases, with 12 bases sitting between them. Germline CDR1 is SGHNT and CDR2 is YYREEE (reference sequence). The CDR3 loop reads CASSLLGTPNYGYTF. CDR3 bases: TGTGCCAGCAGCTTGTTAGGGACACCAAACTATGGCTACACCTTC.

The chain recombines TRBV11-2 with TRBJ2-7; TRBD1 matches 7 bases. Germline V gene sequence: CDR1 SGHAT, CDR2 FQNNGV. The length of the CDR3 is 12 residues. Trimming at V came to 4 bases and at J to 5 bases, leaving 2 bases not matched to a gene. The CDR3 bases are TGTGCCAGCAGCTCCGACAGGGACGAGCAGTACTTC. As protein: CASSSDRDEQYF.

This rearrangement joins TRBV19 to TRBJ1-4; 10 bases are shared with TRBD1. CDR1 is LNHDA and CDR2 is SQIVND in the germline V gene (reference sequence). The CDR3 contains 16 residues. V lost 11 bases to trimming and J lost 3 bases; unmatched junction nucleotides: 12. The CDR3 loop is CAGRDRGWVSNEKLFF. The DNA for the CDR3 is TGTGCCGGCCGGGACAGGGGATGGGTGTCTAATGAAAAACTGTTTTTT.

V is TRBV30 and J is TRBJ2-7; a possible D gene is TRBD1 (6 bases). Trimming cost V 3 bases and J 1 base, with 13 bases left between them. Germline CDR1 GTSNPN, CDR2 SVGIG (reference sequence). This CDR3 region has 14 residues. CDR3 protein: CAWSLGHYSYEQYF. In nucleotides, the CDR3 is TGTGCCTGGAGCCTGGGACACTATTCCTACGAGCAGTACTTC.

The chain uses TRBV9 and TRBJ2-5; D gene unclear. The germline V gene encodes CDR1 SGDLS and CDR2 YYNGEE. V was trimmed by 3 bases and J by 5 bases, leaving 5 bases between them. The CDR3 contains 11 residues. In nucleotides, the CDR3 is TGTGCCAGCAGCGCCGGGGAGACCCAGTACTTC. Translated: CASSAGETQYF.

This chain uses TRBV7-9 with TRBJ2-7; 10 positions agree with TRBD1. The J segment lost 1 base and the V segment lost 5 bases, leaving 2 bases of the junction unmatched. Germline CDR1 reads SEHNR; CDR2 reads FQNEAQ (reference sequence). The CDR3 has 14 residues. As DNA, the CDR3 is TGTGCCAGCAGCAGGGACAGGGGATCCTACGAGCAGTACTTC. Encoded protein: CASSRDRGSYEQYF.

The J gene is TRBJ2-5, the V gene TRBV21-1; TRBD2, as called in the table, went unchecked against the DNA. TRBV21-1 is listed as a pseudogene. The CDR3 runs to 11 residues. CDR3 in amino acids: CASSPNGAQYF. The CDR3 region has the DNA TGTGCCAGCAGCCCAAACGGGGCCCAGTACTTC.

CDR3 sequence: CASSLDQVYGYTF. CDR3 nucleotides: TGTGCCAGCAGCTTAGATCAGGTCTATGGCTACACCTTC. V gene TRBV7-8 combines with J gene TRBJ1-2; no reliable D call. Trimming removed 1 base at V and 4 bases at J, with 7 bases between. Germline V lookup: CDR1 SGHVS, CDR2 FQNEAQ. CDR3 length: 13 residues.

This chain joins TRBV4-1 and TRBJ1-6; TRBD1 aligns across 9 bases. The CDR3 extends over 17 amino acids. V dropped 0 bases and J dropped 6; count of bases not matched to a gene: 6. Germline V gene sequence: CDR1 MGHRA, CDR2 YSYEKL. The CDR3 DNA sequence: TGCGCCAGCAGCCAAGATAAGGCGACAGGGGGTAATTCACCCCTCCACTTT. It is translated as CASSQDKATGGNSPLHF.

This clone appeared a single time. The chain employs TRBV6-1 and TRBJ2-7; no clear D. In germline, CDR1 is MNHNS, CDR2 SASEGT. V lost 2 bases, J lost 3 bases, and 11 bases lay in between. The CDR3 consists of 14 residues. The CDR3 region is CASSEWKSGYEQYF. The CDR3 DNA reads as TGTGCCAGCAGTGAATGGAAGTCAGGCTACGAGCAGTACTTC.

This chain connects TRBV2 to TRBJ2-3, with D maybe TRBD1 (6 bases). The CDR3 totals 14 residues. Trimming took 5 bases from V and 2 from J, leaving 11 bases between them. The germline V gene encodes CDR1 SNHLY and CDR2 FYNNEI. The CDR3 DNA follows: TGTGCCAGCAGTCGGGACACGACCACAGATACGCAGTATTTT. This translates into CASSRDTTTDTQYF.

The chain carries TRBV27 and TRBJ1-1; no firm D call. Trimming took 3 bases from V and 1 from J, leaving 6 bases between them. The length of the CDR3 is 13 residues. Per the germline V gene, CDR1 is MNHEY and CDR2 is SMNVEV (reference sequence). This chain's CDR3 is CASSFSGNTEAFF. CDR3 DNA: TGTGCCAGCAGTTTTTCAGGGAACACTGAAGCTTTCTTT.

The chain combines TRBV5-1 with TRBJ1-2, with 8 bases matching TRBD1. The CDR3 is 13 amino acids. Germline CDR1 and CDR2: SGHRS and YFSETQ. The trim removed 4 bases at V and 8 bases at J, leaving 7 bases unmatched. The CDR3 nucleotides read TGCGCCAGCAGCCCTACAGGGGGAAGGGGCTACACCTTC. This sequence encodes CASSPTGGRGYTF.

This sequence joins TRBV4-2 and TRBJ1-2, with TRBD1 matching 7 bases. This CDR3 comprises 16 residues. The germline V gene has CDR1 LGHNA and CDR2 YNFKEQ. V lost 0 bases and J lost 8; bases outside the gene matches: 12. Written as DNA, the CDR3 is TGTGCCAGCAGCCAAGAGGTTGGGGCAGGGGGTGAAGGCTACACCTTC. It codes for CASSQEVGAGGEGYTF.

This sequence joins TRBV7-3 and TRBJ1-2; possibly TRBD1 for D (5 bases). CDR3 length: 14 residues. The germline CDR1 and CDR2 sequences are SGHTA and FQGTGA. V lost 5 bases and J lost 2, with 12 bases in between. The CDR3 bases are TGTGCCAGCAGCAAAGACAGATCCAACTATGGCTACACCTTC. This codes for CASSKDRSNYGYTF.

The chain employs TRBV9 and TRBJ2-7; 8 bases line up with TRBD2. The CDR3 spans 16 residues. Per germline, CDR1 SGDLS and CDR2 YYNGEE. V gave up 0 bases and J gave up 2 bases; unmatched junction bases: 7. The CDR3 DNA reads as TGTGCCAGCAGCGTAGGAGCGGGGGTCGATGCCTACGAGCAGTACTTC. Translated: CASSVGAGVDAYEQYF.

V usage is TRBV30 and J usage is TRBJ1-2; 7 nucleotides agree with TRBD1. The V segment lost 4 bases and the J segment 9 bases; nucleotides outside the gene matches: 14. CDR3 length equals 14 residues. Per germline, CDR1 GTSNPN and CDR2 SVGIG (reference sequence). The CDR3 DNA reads TGTGCCTGGACTGGGACAGCCCAACGGGGGAGCTACACCTTC. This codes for CAWTGTAQRGSYTF.

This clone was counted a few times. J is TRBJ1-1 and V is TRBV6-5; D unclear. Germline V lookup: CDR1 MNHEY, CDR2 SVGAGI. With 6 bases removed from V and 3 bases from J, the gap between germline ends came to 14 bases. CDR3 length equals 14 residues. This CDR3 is CASREDYGYTEAFF. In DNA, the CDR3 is TGTGCCAGCAGGGAGGACTACGGATACACTGAAGCTTTCTTT.

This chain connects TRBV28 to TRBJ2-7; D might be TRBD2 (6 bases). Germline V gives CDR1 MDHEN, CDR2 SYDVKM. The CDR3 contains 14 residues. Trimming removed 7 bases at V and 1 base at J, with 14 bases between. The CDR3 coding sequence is TGTGCCAGCACACTGAGCGGGTCGTCCTACGAGCAGTACTTC. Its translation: CASTLSGSSYEQYF.

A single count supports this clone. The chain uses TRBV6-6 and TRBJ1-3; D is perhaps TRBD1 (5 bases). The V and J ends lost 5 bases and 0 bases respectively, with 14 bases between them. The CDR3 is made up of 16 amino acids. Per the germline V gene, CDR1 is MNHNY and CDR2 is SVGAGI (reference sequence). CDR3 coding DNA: TGTGCCAGCAGTATGTACCCCGGGGGCTCTGGAAACACCATATATTTT. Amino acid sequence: CASSMYPGGSGNTIYF.